This TCR beta chain was retrieved from a study of blood T cell repertoires in COVID-19. Seattle's enrolled individuals joined amid active infection and were then monitored longitudinally. Trimming took 0 bases from V and 6 from J, leaving 11 bases between them. This CDR3 region has 14 residues. Germline V gene lookup returns CDR1 MGHRA and CDR2 YSYEKL. Method: immunoSEQ multiplex PCR; TCRdb's copy keeps in-frame clones and lacks some. This repertoire shows roughly 160,000 clones, 60% to 85% found once; its top ten account for 8.1%. The specimen was peripheral blood. This receptor was taken from a woman in her sixties with COVID-19, enrolled during active disease. V gene TRBV4-1 combines with J gene TRBJ1-2, with a tentative D call TRBD1 (6 bases). CDR3 DNA: TGCGCCAGCAGCCAAGATCAGGCAGGGGATGGCTACACCTTC. This encodes CASSQDQAGDGYTF.